The subject of this entry is one T cell receptor (beta chain). This record belongs to a study of control samples from healthy donors and cancer patients. The assay was immunoSEQ multiplex PCR, and TCRdb's table has in-frame clones only and misses some. In the table there are over 120,000 clones, around 94% of which are singletons. The sequencing input was PBMCs. This clonotype originated in a man aged 55 to 69 with colorectal cancer.

DNA for the CDR3: TGTGCCAGCTCACCACCGACAGTCTACGGGGAGCAGTACTTC. Protein: CASSPPTVYGEQYF. The chain is built from TRBV18 and TRBJ2-7; possible D gene TRBD1, 5 bases. Germline assignment: CDR1 KGHSH and CDR2 LQKENI. The germline V and J ends were trimmed by 0 bases and 7 bases, with 13 bases remaining between them. The CDR3 length is 14 residues.